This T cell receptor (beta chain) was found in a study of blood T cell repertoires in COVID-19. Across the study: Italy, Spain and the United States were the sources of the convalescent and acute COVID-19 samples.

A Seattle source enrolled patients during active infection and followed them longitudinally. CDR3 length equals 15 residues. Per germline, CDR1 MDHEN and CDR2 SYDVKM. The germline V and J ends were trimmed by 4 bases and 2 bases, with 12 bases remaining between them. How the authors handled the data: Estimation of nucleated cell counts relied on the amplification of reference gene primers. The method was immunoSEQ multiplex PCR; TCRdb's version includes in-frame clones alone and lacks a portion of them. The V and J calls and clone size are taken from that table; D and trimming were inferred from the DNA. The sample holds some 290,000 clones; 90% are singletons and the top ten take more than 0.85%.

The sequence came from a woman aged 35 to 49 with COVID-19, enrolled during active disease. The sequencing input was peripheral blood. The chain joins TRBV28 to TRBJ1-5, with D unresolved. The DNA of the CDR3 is TGTGCCAGCAGTTATGGACTTTCGGGCAATCAGCCCCAGCATTTT. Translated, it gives CASSYGLSGNQPQHF.